This T cell receptor (beta chain) was sequenced in a study of blood T cell repertoires in COVID-19. Study information: COVID-19 samples, acute and convalescent, were from the United States, Italy and Spain. PBMCs, B-cell-depleted T cells, or T cells were the source of the cDNA or gDNA that made up the material.

CDR1 and CDR2 (germline): SGHNT, YYREEE (reference sequence). This CDR3 has 15 residues. V dropped 4 bases and J dropped 6 bases, with 19 bases sitting between them. Under the authors' procedure: The assay estimated nucleated cells by amplifying reference gene primers. TCRdb's table, derived via immunoSEQ multiplex PCR, lists solely in-frame clones and lacks some. V, J and clone size reflect that table, while D and trimming were determined from the DNA. Here the sample spans under 65,000 clones, 84% being singletons. The sequence was collected from a woman aged 55-69 years with acute or convalescent COVID-19. V gene TRBV5-4 combines with J gene TRBJ1-1, with a possible D match to TRBD1 (6 bases). Sequences were obtained from peripheral blood. CDR3 sequence reads: CASSPKTGINAEAFF. The CDR3 coding sequence is TGTGCCAGCAGCCCCAAGACAGGAATTAACGCTGAAGCTTTCTTT.